Listed here are 27 T cell receptor beta chains from one sample, sequenced in a study of OX40 agonist ivuxolimab in advanced cancers. Sequencing was performed with immunoSEQ multiplex PCR; in TCRdb, only in-frame clones are kept and a portion is missing. The sample records some 45,000 clones, around 89% being singletons. This specimen consisted of CD4+ or CD8+ T cells sorted from blood, obtained in a trial of the OX40 agonist ivuxolimab. The receptors come from an adult with an advanced solid tumor such as melanoma, head and neck, liver or kidney cancer.

V gene TRBV27 combines with J gene TRBJ2-7; 9 bases are a match to TRBD1. CDR1 is MNHEY, CDR2 SMNVEV, per germline (reference sequence). V shed 3 bases, J shed 2 bases, and the junction held 2 bases outside the gene matches. CDR3 length equals 14 residues. DNA of the CDR3: TGTGCCAGCAGTTTTGGACAGGGGCCCTACGAGCAGTACTTC. Amino acid sequence: CASSFGQGPYEQYF.

V usage is TRBV5-5 and J usage is TRBJ1-4; perhaps TRBD1 as D (6 bases). V shed 3 bases and J shed 0 bases, with 12 bases lying between them. The CDR3 extends over 16 amino acids. Per the germline V gene, CDR1 is SGHKS and CDR2 is YYEKEE (reference sequence). The CDR3 DNA follows: TGTGCCAGCAGCTCATCAGGGGCGGCAACTAATGAAAAACTGTTTTTT. Translating it yields CASSSSGAATNEKLFF.

The CDR3 region is CASSRSRQNLNYGYTF. The CDR3 DNA reads as TGTGCCAGCAGCCGTTCCAGGCAGAACTTAAACTATGGCTACACCTTC. This rearrangement joins TRBV7-8 to TRBJ1-2; no clear D. Per germline, CDR1 SGHVS and CDR2 FQNEAQ. The CDR3 has 16 amino acids. V was cut by 5 bases and J by 2 bases, with 18 bases left in between.

This clone is judged medium-sized. This chain joins TRBV4-2 and TRBJ2-7; no clear D. The CDR3 is 12 residues long. The V gene lost 0 bases and the J gene lost 5 bases, with 5 bases spanning the gap. CDR1 and CDR2 from the germline V gene are LGHNA and YNFKEQ. CDR3 sequence reads: CASSQDVDEQYF. The CDR3, as DNA: TGTGCCAGCAGCCAAGATGTGGACGAGCAGTACTTC.

This clone was detected once. V is TRBV9 and J is TRBJ2-5; 8 bases are shared with TRBD1. The better agreement between TRBJ2-7 and the DNA end casts doubt on the J call. The CDR3 sequence is 16 residues long. Germline lookup yields CDR1 SGDLS and CDR2 YYNGEE. The CDR3 sequence: CASSVGTGYGSYEQYF. The CDR3 DNA reads as TGTGCCAGCAGCGTAGGGACAGGGTATGGTTCCTACGAGCAGTACTTC.

The V call is TRBV4-1, the J call TRBJ1-2, with D hard to call. The CDR3 loop spans 14 amino acids. Germline assignment: CDR1 MGHRA and CDR2 YSYEKL. V lost 1 base and J lost 8, with 14 bases in between. The CDR3 DNA follows: TGCGCCAGCAGCCAAGGGACGGGCCCAGTGGGCTACACCTTC. This gives the protein CASSQGTGPVGYTF.

The chain recombines TRBV5-5 with TRBJ1-1; 7 nucleotides align to TRBD1. CDR1 and CDR2 from the germline V gene are SGHKS and YYEKEE (reference sequence). The V segment lost 4 bases and the J segment 7 bases; nucleotides outside the gene matches: 16. The CDR3 contains 16 residues. This CDR3 reads CASSPEPGTVLHEAFF. CDR3 nucleotide sequence: TGTGCCAGCAGCCCTGAACCAGGGACAGTTCTACATGAAGCTTTCTTT.

V usage is TRBV25-1 and J usage is TRBJ2-5; TRBD1 aligns across 9 bases. Germline CDR1 is MGHDK and CDR2 is SYGVNS. The CDR3 has 15 amino acids. Trimming cost V 4 bases and J 2 bases; bases outside gene matches: 5. The CDR3 coding sequence is TGTGCCAGCAGTGGCACAGGGGGCGGGCAAGAGACCCAGTACTTC. This sequence encodes CASSGTGGGQETQYF.

The chain has TRBV9 and TRBJ1-2; D not resolved. CDR3 size: 13 residues. With 2 bases removed from V and 4 bases from J, the gap between germline ends came to 9 bases. Per germline, CDR1 SGDLS and CDR2 YYNGEE. The CDR3 spells CASSVSGLYGYTF. For the CDR3, the DNA is TGTGCCAGCAGCGTCTCCGGTCTCTATGGCTACACCTTC.

This clone was observed once. This chain connects TRBV5-1 to TRBJ1-2, with D hard to call. CDR3 size: 11 residues. Deletions cut 3 bases from V and 8 bases from J, with 8 bases between. In germline, CDR1 is SGHRS, CDR2 YFSETQ. The CDR3 region is CASSYGGGYTF. CDR3 DNA: TGCGCCAGCAGCTACGGTGGCGGCTACACCTTC.

The chain's CDR3 is CASTPGARHGYTF. In DNA, the CDR3 is TGTGCCAGCACCCCCGGGGCGCGGCATGGCTACACCTTC. The chain combines TRBV5-6 with TRBJ1-2; TRBD1 might be the D (5 bases). This CDR3 is built from 13 residues. Germline V gene sequence: CDR1 SGHDT, CDR2 YYEEEE. The V end was cut by 6 bases, the J end by 6 bases, with 15 bases between.

In its sample, this clone was seen a few times. The chain carries TRBV4-2 and TRBJ2-7; tentative D call: TRBD2 (6 bases). Germline V gives CDR1 LGHNA, CDR2 YNFKEQ. CDR3 size: 12 residues. V lost 1 base and J lost 5, with 6 bases in between. The CDR3 loop is CASSQGGDEQYF. CDR3 sequence (DNA): TGTGCCAGCAGCCAAGGGGGGGACGAGCAGTACTTC.

This clone was counted a single time. The chain joins TRBV5-1 to TRBJ2-5; possibly TRBD1 or TRBD2 for D (5 bases each). CDR3 size: 14 residues. V shed 0 bases and J shed 4 bases, with 10 bases lying between them. Germline CDR1 is SGHRS and CDR2 is YFSETQ. The CDR3 DNA reads TGCGCCAGCAGCTTGGCCGTAGGGACAGAGACCCAGTACTTC. This translates into CASSLAVGTETQYF.

The chain couples TRBV7-9 to TRBJ1-1; D is ambiguous. The CDR3 is 14 amino acids. V was trimmed by 1 base and J by 10 bases, leaving 16 bases between them. In germline, CDR1 is SEHNR, CDR2 FQNEAQ (reference sequence). Here the CDR3 reads CASSLESVLDAAFF. CDR3 nucleotides: TGTGCCAGCAGCTTAGAATCGGTGTTGGATGCAGCTTTCTTT.

V gene TRBV14 combines with J gene TRBJ1-2; D ambiguous. Germline V lookup: CDR1 SGHDN, CDR2 FVKESK. V shed 2 bases and J shed 4 bases, with 8 bases lying between them. The CDR3 runs 13 residues. CDR3 DNA sequence: TGTGCCAGCAGCCAACGGTATAGCTATGGCTACACCTTC. It translates to CASSQRYSYGYTF.

This chain uses TRBV6-1 with TRBJ1-4, with 8 bases aligning to TRBD1. After removal of 3 bases from V and 4 bases from J, the junction contained 4 bases not matched to a gene. The CDR3 is 15 residues long. The germline gives CDR1 MNHNS, CDR2 SASEGT. The CDR3 nucleotides are TGTGCCAGCAGTGACCTAGACAGGGGTAATGAAAAACTGTTTTTT. Protein product: CASSDLDRGNEKLFF.

This chain links TRBV4-1 with TRBJ1-6; the D is unclear. The CDR3 loop spans 15 amino acids. CDR1 and CDR2 from the germline V gene are MGHRA and YSYEKL. The ends were cut back, 3 bases at V and 0 bases at J, with 6 bases in the middle. The CDR3 sequence is CASSQRSSYNSPLHF. The CDR3 nucleotides are TGCGCCAGCAGCCAGAGGAGCTCCTATAATTCACCCCTCCACTTT.

The chain uses TRBV2 and TRBJ1-6; 12 bases fit TRBD1. The CDR3 is made up of 15 amino acids. Trimming took 3 bases from V and 9 from J; bases not matched to a gene: 3. Per the germline V gene, CDR1 is SNHLY and CDR2 is FYNNEI. The CDR3 sequence: CASSEGQGARSPLHF. The CDR3 DNA is TGTGCCAGCAGTGAGGGACAGGGGGCACGTTCACCCCTCCACTTT.

The CDR3 reads CSVDQSTEYGYTF. The CDR3 DNA reads TGCAGCGTCGACCAATCGACGGAGTATGGCTACACCTTC. The rearrangement links TRBV29-1 to TRBJ1-2, with D unclear. V dropped 6 bases and J dropped 5 bases, with 16 bases sitting between them. The germline V gene encodes CDR1 SQVTM and CDR2 ANQGSEA. The CDR3 sequence is 13 residues long.

V is TRBV5-1 and J is TRBJ1-5, with D unclear. V was clipped by 2 bases and J by 0 bases, with 12 bases between them. CDR3 length equals 16 residues. CDR1 and CDR2 (germline): SGHRS, YFSETQ. The CDR3 nucleotides read TGCGCCAGCAGCTTATTTACATCCTATAGCAATCAGCCCCAGCATTTT. Encoded protein: CASSLFTSYSNQPQHF.

The chain couples TRBV27 to TRBJ2-5; 7 positions agree with TRBD1. The DNA end is more similar to TRBJ2-7, so the J call may be wrong. The CDR3 length is 14 residues. Germline V gene sequence: CDR1 MNHEY, CDR2 SMNVEV (reference sequence). The CDR3 DNA reads as TGTGCCAGCAGTTTCCGAGACAGGGTCAACGAGCAGTACTTC. It encodes CASSFRDRVNEQYF.

This sequence joins TRBV7-9 and TRBJ1-1; D unclear. The CDR3 loop spans 14 amino acids. Germline-derived CDR1 and CDR2 are SEHNR and FQNEAQ (reference sequence). The V end lost 2 bases, the J end lost 0 bases, and 7 bases lay between the germline ends. The CDR3 bases are TGTGCCAGCAGCTTAAACAAGATGAACACTGAAGCTTTCTTT. Its protein product is CASSLNKMNTEAFF.

J is TRBJ1-1 and V is TRBV5-1, with D unclear. Trimming pared 4 bases from V and 0 bases from J, leaving 7 bases between. The V gene's germline CDR1 is SGHRS and CDR2 YFSETQ. The CDR3 consists of 13 residues. The CDR3 DNA reads TGCGCCAGCAGCCCGCGGTTGAACACTGAAGCTTTCTTT. Residues: CASSPRLNTEAFF.

The chain couples TRBV7-8 to TRBJ1-1; no firm D call. The CDR3 has 15 residues. V gave up 1 base and J gave up 8 bases, with 17 bases separating them. Germline values: CDR1 SGHVS, CDR2 FQNEAQ. The CDR3 sequence is CASSLERAGLKEAFF. CDR3 bases: TGTGCCAGCAGCTTAGAGAGGGCAGGTCTGAAAGAAGCTTTCTTT.

About this clone: Other DNA variants within this sample encode the same CDR3. The CDR3 coding sequence is TGTGCCAGCAGCCATACAGATACGCAGTATTTT. Residues: CASSHTDTQYF. This chain joins TRBV14 and TRBJ2-3; D unresolved. The germline V gene encodes CDR1 SGHDN and CDR2 FVKESK. This CDR3 is built from 11 residues. Deletions cut 3 bases from V and 3 bases from J, with 1 base between.

The chain recombines TRBV27 with TRBJ2-1; tentative D call: TRBD1 (6 bases). The V gene lost 6 bases and the J gene lost 2 bases, with 17 bases spanning the gap. The CDR3 is made up of 16 amino acids. Germline assignment: CDR1 MNHEY and CDR2 SMNVEV (reference sequence). Written as DNA, the CDR3 is TGTGCCAGCAGCTACCCCGCAGGGGCCCCCTACAATGAGCAGTTCTTC. It is translated as CASSYPAGAPYNEQFF.

This clone has just one count. The gene calls are TRBV2 and TRBJ1-2; D remains ambiguous. Trimming stripped 8 bases from V and 7 bases from J, with 11 bases between. The CDR3 totals 11 residues. Germline assignment: CDR1 SNHLY and CDR2 FYNNEI. This CDR3 reads CASFHNGGYTF. CDR3 sequence (DNA): TGTGCCAGCTTTCATAATGGTGGCTACACCTTC.